This note documents a single T cell receptor beta chain sequence. Its antigen is unknown. The sample holds no much larger clone one base away, and base qualities are not on file. V sheds 4 bases and J sheds 0 bases, leaving 16 bases between their ends. According to the germline V gene (reference sequence), CDR1 reads DFQATT and CDR2 reads SNEGSKA. From the cysteine through the phenylalanine, the CDR3 covers 16 amino acids. Just CDR3 DNA is preserved here, 48 bases in frame from base 1. These data come from a study of spatial heterogeneity in lung cancer (dated by TCRdb to the late 2010s). In terms of the full investigation: The donors were approximately 70 patients from the lung TRACERx cohort who had early-stage, untreated non-small cell lung cancer. In the raw uncorrected reads, each unique combination of TCR and UMI appeared more than ten times on average. Beta-chain transcripts were consistently detected in greater numbers than alpha-chain transcripts, which likely reflects a higher abundance of beta-chain transcripts. Follow-up PBMC samples were sequenced whenever available, with the median time to follow-up being approximately two years after resection. In non-small cell lung cancer, the study quantitatively compared TCR alpha and beta repertoires across several tumor regions, matched nontumor lung, and blood. Both alpha and beta chains were TCR-sequenced in samples taken at surgery, namely 220 tumor regions, 63 to 70 matched nontumor lung samples and around 53 PBMC samples. The study linked features of the TCR repertoire to counts of nonsynonymous mutations, which were determined by whole-exome sequencing of tumor tissue.

Library creation used 5' RACE. The instrument was a NextSeq 500. In the TCR library protocol, a unique molecular identifier was attached to each TCR cDNA molecule so that PCR and sequencing errors could be corrected. In the source study's methods: TCR identification, UMI-based error correction and CDR3 extraction were all carried out with Decombinator tools. TCRs above a frequency of 2 per 1,000, corresponding to the top 1% of the tumor frequency distribution, were defined as expanded. Renyi diversity was calculated using the R vegan package after each repertoire was subsampled 100 times to 5,000 TCRs. CDR3 similarity networks were built from amino acid triplet string-kernel similarity, with CDR3s being connected when pairwise similarity was above 0.82. TCRdb itself trimmed the public reads at Q25 with fastp, ran MiXCR and retained productive beta chains. Rows merge per CDR3 protein into single entries with the most common DNA and genes. The V and J calls reflect TCRdb's pipeline rather than the authors' work. A total of 45,000 to 55,000 distinct CDR3 sequences appear in this sample, about 12% of them only once. The ten largest make up roughly 32% of the sample.

Interpreted using the paper, the time point label stands for: blood at routine non-recurrence follow-up after resection. TCR sequencing used whole RNA extracted from tumor and nontumor lung tissue, or from cryopreserved PBMC samples, without cell sorting. Only patients with enough RNA available from two or more tumor regions were chosen for TCR sequencing. Here is what the overall study found, with its caveats: Only 14 patients were included in the comparisons of baseline and follow-up blood repertoires. Ubiquitous expanded tumor TCRs showed up in blood more often at tumor resection than at routine follow-up. Additional single-cell paired TCR alpha and beta sequencing was considered necessary to confirm, at a functional level, the hypothesis that regional TCRs recognize regional mutations.

Here the sequenced sample was PBMCs, taken at follow-up. The sequence joins TRBV20-1 to TRBJ2-1, with the D segment possibly TRBD1 or TRBD2, each aligning over 5 bases. This TCR came from a male donor with early-stage non-small cell lung cancer. The CDR3 is CSANGAAVSSYNEQFF. The nucleotide sequence is given as TGCAGTGCTAATGGGGCAGCGGTAAGCTCCTACAATGAGCAGTTCTTC.